A single sample is the source of the 29 T cell receptor beta chains below, sequenced in a study of blood T cell repertoires in COVID-19. Repertoires were generated with immunoSEQ multiplex PCR, while TCRdb's copy carries only in-frame clones and drops some. The sample carries more than 85,000 clones, nearly 90% recorded once. The specimen was peripheral blood. The receptors come from a man aged 50-59 years with active COVID-19.

The chain couples TRBV7-2 to TRBJ1-3; D perhaps matches TRBD1 (5 bases). Per germline, CDR1 SGHTA and CDR2 FQGNSA. The germline V and J ends were trimmed by 4 bases and 4 bases, with 17 bases remaining between them. The CDR3 covers 16 residues. This CDR3 is CASSYLQKGPGNTIYF. The CDR3 DNA follows: TGTGCCAGCAGCTACCTGCAAAAGGGGCCCGGAAACACCATATATTTT.

In this sample, this clone turned up a few times. The rearrangement joins TRBV4-1 to TRBJ1-6; D gene unclear. Trimming stripped 0 bases from V and 10 bases from J, with 7 bases between. Germline V gene data show CDR1 as MGHRA and CDR2 as YSYEKL. This CDR3 contains 13 residues. The DNA of the CDR3 is TGCGCCAGCAGCCAAGATTGGAGCTCACCCCTCCACTTT. Protein: CASSQDWSSPLHF.

The chain joins TRBV7-6 to TRBJ1-2; TRBD1 aligns across 7 bases. Germline assignment: CDR1 SGHVS and CDR2 FNYEAQ. The CDR3 is 13 amino acids. V was pared by 3 bases and J by 2 bases, with 0 bases of the junction left unmatched. The CDR3 sequence: CASSLGQNYGYTF. The DNA for the CDR3 is TGTGCCAGCAGCTTGGGACAGAACTATGGCTACACCTTC.

The genes are TRBV7-3 and TRBJ2-2; possible D gene TRBD2, 5 bases. The V end lost 2 bases, the J end lost 6 bases, and 7 bases lay between the germline ends. Germline loops: CDR1 SGHTA, CDR2 FQGTGA. The CDR3 totals 13 residues. CDR3 in amino acids: CASSLSGSGELFF. The DNA for the CDR3 is TGTGCCAGCAGCTTATCGGGATCCGGGGAGCTGTTTTTT.

V is TRBV12-5 and J is TRBJ2-3, with no clear D. This CDR3 has 16 amino acids. Germline V gene lookup returns CDR1 LGHNT and CDR2 FRNRAP. V was trimmed by 0 bases and J by 4 bases, leaving 14 bases between them. The CDR3 loop is CASGLVLGAPPDTQYF. CDR3 DNA sequence: TGTGCTAGTGGTTTGGTACTTGGAGCGCCCCCAGATACGCAGTATTTT.

This chain joins TRBV6-4 and TRBJ1-1; a weak D match, TRBD1 (5 bases). The V end was cut by 4 bases, the J end by 3 bases, with 15 bases between. Germline CDR1 is MRHNA and CDR2 is SNTAGT. There are 15 residues in the CDR3. CDR3 DNA: TGTGCCAGCAGTGCCTTAGGGGCCCGAGACACTGAAGCTTTCTTT. Translating it yields CASSALGARDTEAFF.

The chain couples TRBV20-1 to TRBJ2-3, with a possible D match to TRBD1 (5 bases). The CDR3 runs 11 residues. The ends were cut back, 7 bases at V and 3 bases at J, with 8 bases in the middle. CDR1 and CDR2 from the germline V gene are DFQATT and SNEGSKA (reference sequence). In DNA, the CDR3 is TGCAGTGGGGGCCGTACAGATACGCAGTATTTT. Protein: CSGGRTDTQYF.

The chain uses TRBV29-1 and TRBJ2-2; D might be TRBD1 (6 bases). The germline CDR1 and CDR2 sequences are SQVTM and ANQGSEA. This CDR3 is 13 amino acids long. Trimming pared 7 bases from V and 8 bases from J, leaving 17 bases between. The CDR3 is CSARTVLLGELFF. The DNA of the CDR3 is TGCAGCGCTAGGACAGTTTTGTTGGGGGAGCTGTTTTTT.

This sequence joins TRBV7-2 and TRBJ2-5, with D unresolved. Germline CDR1 SGHTA, CDR2 FQGNSA. This CDR3 has 12 residues. The V gene lost 5 bases and the J gene lost 8 bases, with 12 bases spanning the gap. The CDR3 DNA sequence: TGTGCCAGCAGCCGCCCTCCCACAACCCAGTACTTC. Translating it yields CASSRPPTTQYF.

This clone was counted a single time. CDR3 region: CASSPAGRSSGEKLFF. The CDR3 nucleotides are TGTGCCAGCAGCCCCGCGGGTCGGTCATCCGGTGAAAAACTGTTTTTT. The chain is built from TRBV3-1 (or the pseudogene TRBV3-2) and TRBJ1-4; no reliable D call. The V and J ends lost 4 bases and 7 bases respectively, with 19 bases between them. Germline V gives CDR1 LGHDT, CDR2 YNNKEL (reference sequence). This CDR3 comprises 16 residues.

Here the CDR3 reads CASSLRLAGGTVTQYF. The CDR3 coding sequence is TGTGCCAGCAGCCTGCGACTAGCGGGGGGAACCGTTACGCAGTATTTT. The rearrangement links TRBV13 to TRBJ2-3; TRBD2 matches at 13 bases. With 5 bases clipped from V and 8 bases from J, the junction kept 10 bases outside the gene matches. Looked up from germline, CDR1 is PRHDT and CDR2 is FYEKMQ (reference sequence). The CDR3 consists of 16 residues. The full variable domain, its missing parts supplied by reference TRBV13 and TRBJ2-3, is AAGVIQSPRHLIKEKRETATLKCYPIPRHDTVYWYQQGPGQDPQFLISFYEKMQSDKGSIPDRFSAQQFSDYHSELNMSSLELGDSALYFCASSLRLAGGTVTQYFGPGTRLTVL.

The genes are TRBV12-5 and TRBJ1-2; 8 bases map to TRBD1. V dropped 0 bases and J dropped 7; count of bases not matched to a gene: 10. Germline assignment: CDR1 LGHNT and CDR2 FRNRAP. This CDR3 comprises 16 residues. CDR3 loop: CASGLVGQGRGGGYTF. CDR3 coding DNA: TGTGCTAGTGGTTTGGTCGGACAGGGACGCGGGGGTGGCTACACCTTC.

The rearrangement links TRBV28 to TRBJ1-2, with a possible D match to TRBD1 (5 bases). The CDR3 has 14 residues. Looked up from germline, CDR1 is MDHEN and CDR2 is SYDVKM. Trimming left V 8 bases short and J 5 bases short, with 18 bases between. The CDR3 bases are TGTGCCAGCGGGATTAGCGGGGGAAAATATGGCTACACCTTC. This translates into CASGISGGKYGYTF.

This chain connects TRBV5-1 to TRBJ1-3; D ambiguous. CDR1 and CDR2 from the germline V gene are SGHRS and YFSETQ. V lost 5 bases to trimming and J lost 0 bases, with 15 bases between them. The CDR3 runs to 16 residues. The CDR3 DNA reads TGCGCCAGCAGGCCGGAGGCGGCTAACTCTGGAAACACCATATATTTT. It is translated as CASRPEAANSGNTIYF.

The chain employs TRBV29-1 and TRBJ1-1, with a tentative D call TRBD1 (5 bases). From germline, CDR1 is SQVTM and CDR2 ANQGSEA. The CDR3 has 13 residues. The V end lost 6 bases, the J end lost 4 bases, and 15 bases lay between the germline ends. The CDR3 region is CSVRPRVGTEAFF. The CDR3 nucleotides read TGCAGCGTCCGCCCCAGGGTTGGCACTGAAGCTTTCTTT.

The chain carries TRBV7-2 and TRBJ2-7; a weak D match, TRBD2 (5 bases). This CDR3 has 13 residues. With 1 base removed from V and 7 bases from J, the gap between germline ends came to 11 bases. Germline values: CDR1 SGHTA, CDR2 FQGNSA. CDR3 in amino acids: CASSLGRASEQYF. Here the CDR3 DNA reads TGTGCCAGCAGCTTAGGGCGGGCGAGTGAGCAGTACTTC.

The chain employs TRBV7-2 and TRBJ2-5; 7 bases align to TRBD2. The CDR3 contains 14 residues. J gave up 5 bases and V 1 base, and 4 bases lay outside the gene matches. Germline CDR1 is SGHTA and CDR2 is FQGNSA. CDR3 nucleotides: TGTGCCAGCAGCTTAGGGGGGGGGTTGGAGACCCAGTACTTC. As protein: CASSLGGGLETQYF.

This clone was detected a few times. The chain recombines TRBV19 with TRBJ2-1, with 10 positions matching TRBD2. The J segment lost 13 bases and the V segment lost 5 bases, leaving 17 bases of the junction unmatched. This CDR3 contains 16 residues. Germline V CDR1 and CDR2: LNHDA, SQIVND (reference sequence). The CDR3 sequence: CASSPRGIAGGQSQFF. The DNA for the CDR3 is TGTGCCAGTAGTCCCCGTGGAATAGCGGGGGGCCAGAGCCAGTTCTTC.

This sequence joins TRBV19 and TRBJ1-5, with a tentative D call TRBD1 (6 bases). The CDR3 totals 17 residues. Trimming removed 5 bases at V and 0 bases at J, with 17 bases between. Germline-derived CDR1 and CDR2 are LNHDA and SQIVND (reference sequence). CDR3 coding DNA: TGTGCCAGTAGTGGGACCACAGGGACGTATAGCAATCAGCCCCAGCATTTT. Its protein product is CASSGTTGTYSNQPQHF.

The rearrangement links TRBV5-1 to TRBJ2-5; no reliable D call. The CDR3 spans 16 residues. CDR1 and CDR2 (germline): SGHRS, YFSETQ. Trimming shortened V by 0 bases and J by 4 bases, and 16 bases separated the two germline ends. The DNA for the CDR3 is TGCGCCAGCAGCTTGGAACTTCGTGGGCAATCAGAGACCCAGTACTTC. It yields the protein CASSLELRGQSETQYF.

This sequence joins TRBV5-4 and TRBJ1-1; 7 nucleotides agree with TRBD1. This CDR3 region has 14 residues. With 4 bases clipped from V and 1 base from J, the junction kept 4 bases outside the gene matches. Germline V gene data show CDR1 as SGHNT and CDR2 as YYREEE (reference sequence). In DNA, the CDR3 is TGTGCCAGCAGCGAGACAGGGCGGAACACTGAAGCTTTCTTT. This codes for CASSETGRNTEAFF.

The V and J genes are TRBV3-1 (or the pseudogene TRBV3-2) and TRBJ2-7, with TRBD2 as a possible D gene (6 bases). The CDR3 loop spans 14 amino acids. The V gene's germline CDR1 is LGHDT and CDR2 YNNKEL (reference sequence). V lost 2 bases, J lost 6 bases, and 14 bases lay in between. Here the CDR3 reads CASSQTGVSGEQYF. As DNA, the CDR3 is TGTGCCAGCAGCCAAACGGGGGTTAGCGGCGAGCAGTACTTC.

The chain recombines TRBV29-1 with TRBJ1-3; a weak D match, TRBD1 (5 bases). This CDR3 spans 16 amino acids. The V end was cut by 4 bases, the J end by 0 bases, with 16 bases between. The V gene's germline CDR1 is SQVTM and CDR2 ANQGSEA. CDR3 DNA: TGCAGCGTTGCAAGCAATACAGGTACCTCTGGAAACACCATATATTTT. This codes for CSVASNTGTSGNTIYF.

This clone has a single count. The J gene is TRBJ2-5, the V gene TRBV12-5; TRBD2 aligns across 8 bases. With 3 bases clipped from V and 5 bases from J, the junction kept 5 bases outside the gene matches. In germline, CDR1 is LGHNT, CDR2 FRNRAP. The CDR3 length is 14 residues. The CDR3 nucleotides are TGTGCTAGTGGTTTCAGCGGGGGCCGGGAGACCCAGTACTTC. Protein: CASGFSGGRETQYF.

Notes on this clone: The sample has other DNA sequences that encode this CDR3 too. The V gene is TRBV3-1 (or the pseudogene TRBV3-2), the J gene TRBJ2-7, with D hard to call. This CDR3 has 11 amino acids. Trimming pared 2 bases from V and 3 bases from J, leaving 2 bases between. Germline CDR1 reads LGHDT; CDR2 reads YNNKEL (reference sequence). The CDR3 here is CASSQLYEQYF. In DNA form, the CDR3 reads TGTGCCAGCAGCCAACTCTACGAGCAGTACTTC.

CDR3 residues: CASSGTGTSGGALTDTQYF. CDR3 coding DNA: TGTGCCAGCAGCGGAACCGGGACTAGCGGGGGGGCTTTGACAGATACGCAGTATTTT. The chain uses TRBV11-2 and TRBJ2-3, with 16 nucleotides matching TRBD2. Trimming cost V 5 bases and J 3 bases; bases outside gene matches: 11. Germline CDR1 SGHAT, CDR2 FQNNGV. This CDR3 is built from 19 residues.

The chain uses TRBV2 and TRBJ1-6, with 9 bases aligning to TRBD1. Germline V lookup: CDR1 SNHLY, CDR2 FYNNEI. With V trimmed by 6 bases and J by 0 bases, 9 bases remained unmatched. CDR3 length: 18 residues. The CDR3 sequence is CASSRTGTGSSYNSPLHF. The CDR3 DNA follows: TGTGCCAGCAGCCGAACCGGGACAGGGAGCTCCTATAATTCACCCCTCCACTTT.

Regarding this clone: One end of the junction is discordant with germline, which a read error may explain. The J gene is TRBJ1-6, the V gene TRBV11-2; D might be TRBD1 (6 bases). CDR3 length equals 16 residues. The germline V gene has CDR1 SGHAT and CDR2 FQNNGV. This chain's CDR3 is CASSSTGTTYNSPLHF. The CDR3 coding sequence is TGTGCCAGCAGCTCAACCGGGACAACCTACAATTCACCCCTCCACTTT.

This clone was counted a single time. This chain uses TRBV13 with TRBJ1-6; TRBD1 aligns across 10 bases. The CDR3 runs 16 residues. Germline-derived CDR1 and CDR2 are PRHDT and FYEKMQ (reference sequence). The J segment lost 5 bases and the V segment lost 4 bases, leaving 5 bases of the junction unmatched. The CDR3 sequence: CASSWGQGLDNSPLHF. Written as DNA, the CDR3 is TGTGCCAGCAGCTGGGGACAGGGGTTGGATAATTCACCCCTCCACTTT.